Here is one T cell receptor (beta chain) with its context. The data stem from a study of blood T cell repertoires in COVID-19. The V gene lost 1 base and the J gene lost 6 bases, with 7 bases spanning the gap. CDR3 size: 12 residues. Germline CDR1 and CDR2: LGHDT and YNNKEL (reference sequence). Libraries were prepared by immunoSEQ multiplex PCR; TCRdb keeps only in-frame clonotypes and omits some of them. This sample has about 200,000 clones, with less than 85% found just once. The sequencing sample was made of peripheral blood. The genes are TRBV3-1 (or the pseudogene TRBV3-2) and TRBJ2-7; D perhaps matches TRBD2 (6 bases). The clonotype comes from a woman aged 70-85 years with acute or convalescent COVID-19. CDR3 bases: TGTGCCAGCAGCCAAGGGGGGGTCGAGCAGTACTTC. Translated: CASSQGGVEQYF.